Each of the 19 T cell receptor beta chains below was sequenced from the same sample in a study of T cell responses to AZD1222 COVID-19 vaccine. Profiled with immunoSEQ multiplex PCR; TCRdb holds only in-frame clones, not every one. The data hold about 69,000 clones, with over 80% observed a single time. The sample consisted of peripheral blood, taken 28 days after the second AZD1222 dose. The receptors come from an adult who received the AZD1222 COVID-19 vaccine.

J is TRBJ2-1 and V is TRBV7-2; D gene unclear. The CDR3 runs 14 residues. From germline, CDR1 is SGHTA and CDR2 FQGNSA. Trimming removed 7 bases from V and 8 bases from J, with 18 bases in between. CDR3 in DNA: TGTGCCAGCAAGGTGGTAGCCACGAGCGATGAGCAGTTCTTC. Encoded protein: CASKVVATSDEQFF.

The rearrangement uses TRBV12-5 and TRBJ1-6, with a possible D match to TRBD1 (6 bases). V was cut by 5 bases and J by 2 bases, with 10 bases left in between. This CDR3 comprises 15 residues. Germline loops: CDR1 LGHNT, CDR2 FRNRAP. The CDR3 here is CASGIRDTYNSPLHF. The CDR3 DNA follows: TGTGCTAGTGGTATCCGGGACACCTATAATTCACCCCTCCACTTT.

CDR3 DNA sequence: TGTGCCAGCAGCTTAGTTCTCGGGGACAGGGCTGAAGCTTTCTTT. This codes for CASSLVLGDRAEAFF. The V and J genes are TRBV11-2 and TRBJ1-1, with 9 bases that match TRBD1. The CDR3 consists of 15 residues. In germline, CDR1 is SGHAT, CDR2 FQNNGV. Unmatched junction bases numbered 6, after V lost 1 base and J lost 6 bases.

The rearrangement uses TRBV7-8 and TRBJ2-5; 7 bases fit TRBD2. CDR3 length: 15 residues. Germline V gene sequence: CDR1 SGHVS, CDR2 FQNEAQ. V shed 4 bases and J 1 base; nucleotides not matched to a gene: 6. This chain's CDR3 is CASSSSGALQETQYF. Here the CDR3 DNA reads TGTGCCAGCAGCTCAAGCGGGGCCCTCCAAGAGACCCAGTACTTC. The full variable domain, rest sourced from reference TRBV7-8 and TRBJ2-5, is GAGVSQSPRYKVAKRGQDVALRCDPISGHVSLFWYQQALGQGPEFLTYFQNEAQLDKSGLPSDRFFAERPEGSVSTLKIQRTQQEDSAVYLCASSSSGALQETQYFGPGTRLLVL.

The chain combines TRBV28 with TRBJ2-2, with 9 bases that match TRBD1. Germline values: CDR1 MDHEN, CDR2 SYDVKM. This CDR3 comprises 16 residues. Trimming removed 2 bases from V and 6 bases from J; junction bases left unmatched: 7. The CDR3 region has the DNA TGTGCCAGCAGTTTAGCGGGACAGGGACTGGCCGGGGAGCTGTTTTTT. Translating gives CASSLAGQGLAGELFF.

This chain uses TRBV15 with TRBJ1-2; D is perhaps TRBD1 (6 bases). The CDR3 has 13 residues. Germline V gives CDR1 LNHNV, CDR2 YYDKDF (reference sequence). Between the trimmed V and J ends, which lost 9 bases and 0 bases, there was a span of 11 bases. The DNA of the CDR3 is TGTGCCACACAGGGTGGATCTAACTATGGCTACACCTTC. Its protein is CATQGGSNYGYTF.

CDR3: CASSLAGIGYTEAFF. DNA of the CDR3: TGCGCCAGCAGCTTGGCTGGGATAGGGTACACTGAAGCTTTCTTT. The genes are TRBV5-1 and TRBJ1-1; D unresolved. The CDR3 sequence is 15 residues long. Germline V gene lookup returns CDR1 SGHRS and CDR2 YFSETQ. V lost 0 bases and J 3 bases, leaving 12 bases between the germline ends.

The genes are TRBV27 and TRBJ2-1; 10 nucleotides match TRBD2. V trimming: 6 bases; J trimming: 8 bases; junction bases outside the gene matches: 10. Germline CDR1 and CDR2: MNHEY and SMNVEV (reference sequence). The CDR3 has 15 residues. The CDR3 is CASRPSGRAGDEQFF. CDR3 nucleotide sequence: TGTGCCAGCAGACCCAGCGGGAGGGCCGGGGATGAGCAGTTCTTC.

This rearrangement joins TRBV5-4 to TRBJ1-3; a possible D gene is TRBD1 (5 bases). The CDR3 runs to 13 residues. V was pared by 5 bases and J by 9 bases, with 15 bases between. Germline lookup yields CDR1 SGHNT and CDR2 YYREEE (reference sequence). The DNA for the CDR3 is TGTGCCAGCAGTCATTGGGGGGAAAGCACCATATATTTT. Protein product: CASSHWGESTIYF.

The CDR3 here is CASSLEKEVNTEAFF. The CDR3 DNA follows: TGTGCCAGCAGCTTAGAAAAGGAGGTGAACACTGAAGCTTTCTTT. The chain carries TRBV11-2 and TRBJ1-1; D remains ambiguous. This CDR3 contains 15 residues. Germline-derived CDR1 and CDR2 are SGHAT and FQNNGV. Trimming took off 0 bases at V and 0 bases at J, with 8 bases between the two ends.

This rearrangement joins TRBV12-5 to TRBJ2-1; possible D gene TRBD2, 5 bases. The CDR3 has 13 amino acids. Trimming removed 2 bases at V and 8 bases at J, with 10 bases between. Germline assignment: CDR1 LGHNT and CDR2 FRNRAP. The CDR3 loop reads CASGLRGMHEQFF. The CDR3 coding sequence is TGTGCTAGTGGTTTGCGGGGTATGCATGAGCAGTTCTTC.

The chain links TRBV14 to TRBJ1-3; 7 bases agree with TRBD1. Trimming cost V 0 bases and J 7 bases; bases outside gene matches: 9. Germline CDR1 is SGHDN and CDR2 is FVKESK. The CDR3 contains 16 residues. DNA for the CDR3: TGTGCCAGCAGCCAAGATAGAAACAGGGGTGGGAACACCATATATTTT. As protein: CASSQDRNRGGNTIYF.

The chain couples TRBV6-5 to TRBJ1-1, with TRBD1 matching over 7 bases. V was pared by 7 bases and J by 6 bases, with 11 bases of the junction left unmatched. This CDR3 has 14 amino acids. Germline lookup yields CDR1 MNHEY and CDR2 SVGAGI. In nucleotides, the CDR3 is TGTGCCAGCAAACAACAGGGGAGGGAACCTGAAGCTTTCTTT. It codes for CASKQQGREPEAFF.

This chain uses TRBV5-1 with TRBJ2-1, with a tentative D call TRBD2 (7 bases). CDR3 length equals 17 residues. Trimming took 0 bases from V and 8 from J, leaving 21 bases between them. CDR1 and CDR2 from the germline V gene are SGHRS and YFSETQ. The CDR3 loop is CASSLASMRGGMHEQFF. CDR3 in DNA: TGCGCCAGCAGCTTGGCGTCAATGAGGGGGGGAATGCATGAGCAGTTCTTC.

This CDR3 reads CASSSPPYEQYF. CDR3 sequence (DNA): TGTGCCAGCAGCTCCCCACCCTACGAGCAGTACTTC. The V and J genes are TRBV5-4 and TRBJ2-7; no clear D gene. This CDR3 spans 12 amino acids. The germline V gene has CDR1 SGHNT and CDR2 YYREEE (reference sequence). Trimming left V 3 bases short and J 2 bases short, with 6 bases between.

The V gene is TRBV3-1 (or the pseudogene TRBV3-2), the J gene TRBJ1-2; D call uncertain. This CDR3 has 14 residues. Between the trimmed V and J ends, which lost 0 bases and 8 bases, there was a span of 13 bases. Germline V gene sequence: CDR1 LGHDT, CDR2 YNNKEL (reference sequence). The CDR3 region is CASSQEGFRPGYTF. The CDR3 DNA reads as TGTGCCAGCAGCCAAGAAGGCTTCAGGCCGGGCTACACCTTC.

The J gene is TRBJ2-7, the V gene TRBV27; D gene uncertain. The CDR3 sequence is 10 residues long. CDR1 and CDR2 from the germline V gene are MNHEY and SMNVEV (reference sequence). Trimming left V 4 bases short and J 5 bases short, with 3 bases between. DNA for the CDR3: TGTGCCAGCAGTTCCCACGAGCAGTACTTC. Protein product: CASSSHEQYF.

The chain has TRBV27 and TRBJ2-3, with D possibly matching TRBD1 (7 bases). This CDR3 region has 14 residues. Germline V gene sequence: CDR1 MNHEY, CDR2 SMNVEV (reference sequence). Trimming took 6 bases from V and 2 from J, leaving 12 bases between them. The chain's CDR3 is CASSRGAYTDTQYF. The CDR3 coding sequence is TGTGCCAGCAGCAGGGGGGCCTACACAGATACGCAGTATTTT.

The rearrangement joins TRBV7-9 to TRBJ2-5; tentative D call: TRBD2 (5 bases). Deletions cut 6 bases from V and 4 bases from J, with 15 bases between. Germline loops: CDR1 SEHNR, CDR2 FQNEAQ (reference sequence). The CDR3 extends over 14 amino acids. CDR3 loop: CASSPWVGLETQYF. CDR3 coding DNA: TGTGCCAGCAGTCCCTGGGTCGGACTAGAGACCCAGTACTTC.